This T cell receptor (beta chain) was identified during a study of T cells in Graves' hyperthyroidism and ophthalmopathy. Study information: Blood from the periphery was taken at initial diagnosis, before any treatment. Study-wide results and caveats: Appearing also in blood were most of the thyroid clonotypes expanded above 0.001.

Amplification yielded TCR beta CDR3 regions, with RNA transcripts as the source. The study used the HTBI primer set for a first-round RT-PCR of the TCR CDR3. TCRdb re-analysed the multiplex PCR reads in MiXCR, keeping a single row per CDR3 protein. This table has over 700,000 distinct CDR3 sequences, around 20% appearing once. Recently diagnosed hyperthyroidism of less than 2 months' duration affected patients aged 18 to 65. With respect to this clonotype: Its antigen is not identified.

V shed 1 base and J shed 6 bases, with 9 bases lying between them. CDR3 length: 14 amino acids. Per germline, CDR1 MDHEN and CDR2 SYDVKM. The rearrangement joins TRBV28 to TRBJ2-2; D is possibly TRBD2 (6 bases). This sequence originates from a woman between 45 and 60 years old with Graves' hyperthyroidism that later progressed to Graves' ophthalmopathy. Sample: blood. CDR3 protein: CASSLLEGPGELFF. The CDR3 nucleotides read TGTGCCAGCAGTTTATTGGAGGGCCCCGGGGAGCTGTTTTTT.